The entry that follows covers one T cell receptor (beta chain) sequence. Its antigen specificity is not known. Base qualities were left out, and no much larger clone turns up one base away. The CDR3 contains 15 residues, cysteine and phenylalanine counted. Of the read, only the CDR3 DNA is kept; its 45 bases are in frame from base 1. V sheds 4 bases and J sheds 1 base, leaving 14 bases between their ends. Looking up the germline V gene yields CDR1 SGDLS and CDR2 YYNGEE. The data were obtained in a study of CDR3 diversity in severe acne (dated by TCRdb to between 2018 and 2021). Library creation used PCR. Reads for this sample came from an Illumina HiSeq 2000. In-frame beta chains were kept once TCRdb had trimmed the public reads at Q25 with fastp and called clones with MiXCR. Identical CDR3 proteins give one entry, which carries the most common genes and DNA. This sample has over 85,000 distinct CDR3 sequences in its table, and 51% of those were observed once. The ten largest clones take up around 12% of the sample.

The chain uses TRBV9 and TRBJ1-1; the D gene assignment is ambiguous. This clonotype originated in a male donor with acne. Sequences were obtained from blood. The nucleotide sequence is given as TGTGCCAGCAGCTCCAGGTCGAGCTGGAACACTGAAGCTTTCTTT. Its coded protein is CASSSRSSWNTEAFF.